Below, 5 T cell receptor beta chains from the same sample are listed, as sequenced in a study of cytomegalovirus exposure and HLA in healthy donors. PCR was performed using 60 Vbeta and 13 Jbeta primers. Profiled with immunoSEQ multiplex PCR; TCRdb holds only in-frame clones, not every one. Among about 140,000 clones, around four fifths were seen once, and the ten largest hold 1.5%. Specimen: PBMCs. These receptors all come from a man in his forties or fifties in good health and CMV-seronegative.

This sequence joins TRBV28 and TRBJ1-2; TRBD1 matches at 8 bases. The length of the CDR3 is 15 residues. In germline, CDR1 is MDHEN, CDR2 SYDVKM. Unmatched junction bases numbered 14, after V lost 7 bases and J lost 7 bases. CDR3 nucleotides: TGTGCCAGCAACCTCGGCGGGACAGGTCTGGGTGGCTACACCTTC. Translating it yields CASNLGGTGLGGYTF.

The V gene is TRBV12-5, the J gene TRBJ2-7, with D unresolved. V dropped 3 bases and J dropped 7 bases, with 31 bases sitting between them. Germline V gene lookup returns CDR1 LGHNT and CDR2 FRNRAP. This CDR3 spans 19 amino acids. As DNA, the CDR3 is TGTGCTAGTGGTTTATCCAGCGCCTCCCTAATCGATTCATTCCGGGAGCAGTACTTC. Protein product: CASGLSSASLIDSFREQYF.

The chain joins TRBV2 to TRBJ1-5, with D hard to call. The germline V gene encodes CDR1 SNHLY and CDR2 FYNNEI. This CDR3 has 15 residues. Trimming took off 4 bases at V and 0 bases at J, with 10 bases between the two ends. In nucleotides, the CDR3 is TGTGCCAGCAGTGGTGGGAGTTATAGCAATCAGCCCCAGCATTTT. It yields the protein CASSGGSYSNQPQHF.

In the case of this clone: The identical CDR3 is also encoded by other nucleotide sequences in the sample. CDR3 loop: CASSSFGQGGEQYF. The CDR3 DNA reads as TGTGCCAGCAGCTCTTTCGGACAGGGCGGCGAGCAGTACTTC. The chain is built from TRBV7-9 and TRBJ2-7; 8 bases align to TRBD1. V lost 4 bases to trimming and J lost 6 bases; unmatched junction nucleotides: 8. CDR1 is SEHNR, CDR2 FQNEAQ, per germline (reference sequence). The CDR3 consists of 14 residues.

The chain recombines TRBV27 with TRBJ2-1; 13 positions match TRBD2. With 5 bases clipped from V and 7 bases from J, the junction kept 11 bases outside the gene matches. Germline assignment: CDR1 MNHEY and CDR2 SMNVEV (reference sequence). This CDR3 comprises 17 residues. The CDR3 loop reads CASSIPPGLAGNNEQFF. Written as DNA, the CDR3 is TGTGCCAGCAGTATACCCCCGGGACTAGCGGGAAATAATGAGCAGTTCTTC.